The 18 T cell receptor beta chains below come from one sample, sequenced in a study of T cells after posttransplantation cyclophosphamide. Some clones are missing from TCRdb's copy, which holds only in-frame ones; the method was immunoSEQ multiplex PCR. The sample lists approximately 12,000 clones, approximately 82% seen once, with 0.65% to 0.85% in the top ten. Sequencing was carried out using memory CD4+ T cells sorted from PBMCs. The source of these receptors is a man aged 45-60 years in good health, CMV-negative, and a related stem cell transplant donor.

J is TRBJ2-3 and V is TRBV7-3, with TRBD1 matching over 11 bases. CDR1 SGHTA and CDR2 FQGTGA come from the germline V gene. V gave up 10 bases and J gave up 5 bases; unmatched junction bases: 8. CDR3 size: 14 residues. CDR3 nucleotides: TGTGCCACCAAGCCCGGGACAGGGGGAGATACGCAGTATTTT. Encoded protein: CATKPGTGGDTQYF. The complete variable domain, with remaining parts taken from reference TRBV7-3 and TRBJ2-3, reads GAGVSQTPSNKVTEKGKYVELRCDPISGHTALYWYRQSLGQGPEFLIYFQGTGAADDSGLPNDRFFAVRPEGSVSTLKIQRTERGDSAVYLCATKPGTGGDTQYFGPGTRLTVL.

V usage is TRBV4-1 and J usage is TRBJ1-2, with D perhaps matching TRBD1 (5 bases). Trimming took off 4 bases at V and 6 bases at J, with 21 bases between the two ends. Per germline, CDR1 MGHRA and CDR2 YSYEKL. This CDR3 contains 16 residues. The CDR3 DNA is TGCGCCAGCAGCCCTACGACAGATTATTATGAAAATGGCTACACCTTC. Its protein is CASSPTTDYYENGYTF.

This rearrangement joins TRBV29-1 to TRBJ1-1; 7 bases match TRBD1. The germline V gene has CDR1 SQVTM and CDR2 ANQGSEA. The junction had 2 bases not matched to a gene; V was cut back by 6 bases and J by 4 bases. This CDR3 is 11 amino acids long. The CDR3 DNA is TGCAGCGTGGGGACAGTCACTGAAGCTTTCTTT. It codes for CSVGTVTEAFF.

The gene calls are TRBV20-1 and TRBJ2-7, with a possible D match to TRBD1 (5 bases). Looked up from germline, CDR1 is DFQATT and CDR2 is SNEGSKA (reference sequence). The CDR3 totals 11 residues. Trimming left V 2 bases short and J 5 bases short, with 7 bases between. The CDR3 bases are TGCAGTGCTAGAAAGGGGAACGAGCAGTACTTC. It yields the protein CSARKGNEQYF.

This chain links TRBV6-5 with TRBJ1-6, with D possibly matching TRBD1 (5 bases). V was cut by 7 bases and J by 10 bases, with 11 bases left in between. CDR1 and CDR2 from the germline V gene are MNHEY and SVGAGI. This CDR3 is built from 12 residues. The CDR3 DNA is TGTGCCAGCACCCAGGCAGGGTCACCCCTCCACTTT. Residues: CASTQAGSPLHF.

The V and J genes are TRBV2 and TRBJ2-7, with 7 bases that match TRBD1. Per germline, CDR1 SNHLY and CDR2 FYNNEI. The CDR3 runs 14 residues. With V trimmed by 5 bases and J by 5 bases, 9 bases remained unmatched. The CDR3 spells CASSRDSPSDEQYF. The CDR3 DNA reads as TGTGCCAGCAGTAGGGACAGCCCATCCGACGAGCAGTACTTC.

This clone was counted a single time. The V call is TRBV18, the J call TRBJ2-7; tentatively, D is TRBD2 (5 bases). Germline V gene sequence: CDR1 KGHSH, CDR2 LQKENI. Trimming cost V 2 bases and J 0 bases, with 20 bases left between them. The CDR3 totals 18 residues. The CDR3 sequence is CASSPGLSGGTSSYEQYF. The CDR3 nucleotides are TGTGCCAGCTCACCAGGCCTCTCCGGCGGTACTAGCTCCTACGAGCAGTACTTC.

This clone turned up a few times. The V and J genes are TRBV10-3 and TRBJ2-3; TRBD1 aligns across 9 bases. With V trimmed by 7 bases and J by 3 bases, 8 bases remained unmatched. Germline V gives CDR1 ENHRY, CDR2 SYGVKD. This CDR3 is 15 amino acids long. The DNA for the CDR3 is TGTGCCATCACCAGAGACGGACAGGGGACAGATACGCAGTATTTT. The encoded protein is CAITRDGQGTDTQYF.

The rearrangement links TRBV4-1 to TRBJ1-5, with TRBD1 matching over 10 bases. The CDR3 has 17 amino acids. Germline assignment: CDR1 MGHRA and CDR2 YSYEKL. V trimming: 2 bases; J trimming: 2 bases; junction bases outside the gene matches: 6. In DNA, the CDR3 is TGCGCCAGCAGCCAACGACAGGGGGCAGGTGGCAATCAGCCCCAGCATTTT. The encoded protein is CASSQRQGAGGNQPQHF.

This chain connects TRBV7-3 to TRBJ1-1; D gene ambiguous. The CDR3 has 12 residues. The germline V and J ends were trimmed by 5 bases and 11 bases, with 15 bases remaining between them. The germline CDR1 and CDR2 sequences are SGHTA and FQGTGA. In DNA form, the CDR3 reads TGTGCCAGCAGCCTGACCGCGGGCGAGGCTTTCTTT. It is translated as CASSLTAGEAFF.

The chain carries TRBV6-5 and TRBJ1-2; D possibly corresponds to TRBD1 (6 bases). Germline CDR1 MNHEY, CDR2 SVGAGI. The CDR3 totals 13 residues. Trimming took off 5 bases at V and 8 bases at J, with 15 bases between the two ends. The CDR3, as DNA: TGTGCCAGCAGTGGCCCAGGGGTGGGGGGCTACACCTTC. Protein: CASSGPGVGGYTF.

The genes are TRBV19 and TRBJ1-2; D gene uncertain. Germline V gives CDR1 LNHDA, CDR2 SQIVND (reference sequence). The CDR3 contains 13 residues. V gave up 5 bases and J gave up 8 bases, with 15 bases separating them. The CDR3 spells CASSASGVRGYTF. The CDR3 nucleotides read TGTGCCAGTAGTGCCTCGGGAGTAAGGGGCTACACCTTC.

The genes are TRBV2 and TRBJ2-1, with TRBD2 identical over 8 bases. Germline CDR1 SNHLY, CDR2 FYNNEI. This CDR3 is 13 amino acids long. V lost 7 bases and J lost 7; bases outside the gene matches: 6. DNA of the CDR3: TGTGCCAGCAAAAGCGGGAGTGGTAATGAGCAGTTCTTC. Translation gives CASKSGSGNEQFF.

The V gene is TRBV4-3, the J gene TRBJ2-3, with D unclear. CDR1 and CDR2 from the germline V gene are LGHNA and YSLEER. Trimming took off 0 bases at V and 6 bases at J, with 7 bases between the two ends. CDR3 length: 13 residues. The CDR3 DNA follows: TGCGCCAGCAGCCAAGAACATTGGGATACGCAGTATTTT. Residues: CASSQEHWDTQYF.

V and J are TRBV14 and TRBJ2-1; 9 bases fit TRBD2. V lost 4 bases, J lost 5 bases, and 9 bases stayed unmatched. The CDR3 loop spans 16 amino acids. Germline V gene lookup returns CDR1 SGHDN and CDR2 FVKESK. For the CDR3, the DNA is TGTGCCAGCAGCCCCTCTCGGGGCGGGAGGGACAATGAGCAGTTCTTC. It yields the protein CASSPSRGGRDNEQFF.

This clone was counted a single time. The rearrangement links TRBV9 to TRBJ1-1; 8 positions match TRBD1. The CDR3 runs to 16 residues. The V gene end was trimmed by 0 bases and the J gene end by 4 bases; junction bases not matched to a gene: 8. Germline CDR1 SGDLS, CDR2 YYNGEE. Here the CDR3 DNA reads TGTGCCAGCAGCGTAGGCGAGGACAGGGTGGGCACTGAAGCTTTCTTT. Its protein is CASSVGEDRVGTEAFF.

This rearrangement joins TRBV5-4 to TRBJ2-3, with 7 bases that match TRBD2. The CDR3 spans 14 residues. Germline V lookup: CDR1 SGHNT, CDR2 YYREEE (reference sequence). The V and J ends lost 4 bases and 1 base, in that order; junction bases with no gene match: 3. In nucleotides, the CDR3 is TGTGCCAGCAGCGAGCGGGGTGGCACAGATACGCAGTATTTT. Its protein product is CASSERGGTDTQYF. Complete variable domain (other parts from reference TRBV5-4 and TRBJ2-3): ETGVTQSPTHLIKTRGQQVTLRCSSQSGHNTVSWYQQALGQGPQFIFQYYREEENGRGNFPPRFSGLQFPNYSSELNVNALELDDSALYLCASSERGGTDTQYFGPGTRLTVL.

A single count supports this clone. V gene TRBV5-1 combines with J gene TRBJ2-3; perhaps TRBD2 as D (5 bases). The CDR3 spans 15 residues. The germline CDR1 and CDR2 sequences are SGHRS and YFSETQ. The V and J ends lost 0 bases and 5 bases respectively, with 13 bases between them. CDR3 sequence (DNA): TGCGCCAGCAGCTTGGTTCGGGATGGCATAGATACGCAGTATTTT. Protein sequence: CASSLVRDGIDTQYF. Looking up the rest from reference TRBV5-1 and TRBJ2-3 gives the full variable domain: KAGVTQTPRYLIKTRGQQVTLSCSPISGHRSVSWYQQTPGQGLQFLFEYFSETQRNKGNFPGRFSGRQFSNSRSEMNVSTLELGDSALYLCASSLVRDGIDTQYFGPGTRLTVL.